The next 5 T cell receptor beta chains were all read from a single sample in a study of CD4 T cells in relation to SARS-CoV-2 and coronaviruses. The method was immunoSEQ multiplex PCR; TCRdb's version includes in-frame clones alone and lacks a portion of them. In the table there are approximately 36,000 clones, about 79% of which are singletons. Their recognized antigens are unknown. Sequencing was performed on naive CD4+ T cells from PBMCs, cultured in vitro. Sample subset: naive CD4+ T cells isolated by negative enrichment. The receptors were sampled from an adult with COVID-19.

This rearrangement joins TRBV28 to TRBJ2-1, with TRBD2 identical over 11 bases. Germline-derived CDR1 and CDR2 are MDHEN and SYDVKM. The CDR3 loop spans 15 amino acids. The trim removed 5 bases at V and 4 bases at J, leaving 4 bases unmatched. CDR3 in DNA: TGTGCCAGCAGTACGGGACTAGCGGTATACAATGAGCAGTTCTTC. It yields the protein CASSTGLAVYNEQFF.

This clone has only a few counts. The rearrangement uses TRBV6-5 and TRBJ2-7; D is possibly TRBD2 (6 bases). CDR1 and CDR2 from the germline V gene are MNHEY and SVGAGI. The CDR3 consists of 15 residues. Deletions cut 6 bases from V and 4 bases from J, with 19 bases between. The CDR3 here is CASRRYPGGSYEQYF. The CDR3 DNA is TGTGCCAGCAGGAGATACCCCGGGGGTTCTTACGAGCAGTACTTC.

The genes are TRBV15 and TRBJ2-6; D is perhaps TRBD1 (5 bases). The CDR3 runs 15 residues. V lost 1 base, J lost 1 base, and 5 bases lay in between. Germline values: CDR1 LNHNV, CDR2 YYDKDF (reference sequence). The CDR3 sequence: CATSRAGSGANVLTF. The CDR3 nucleotides read TGTGCCACCAGCAGAGCAGGGTCTGGGGCCAACGTCCTGACTTTC.

The chain uses TRBV6-2 or TRBV6-3 and TRBJ2-2, with TRBD2 matching over 11 bases. Trimming took 0 bases from V and 0 from J; bases not matched to a gene: 9. The CDR3 totals 20 residues. Looked up from germline, CDR1 is MNHEY and CDR2 is SVGEGT. CDR3 coding DNA: TGTGCCAGCAGTTACTCGAGACTAGCGGGACAATATACGAACACCGGGGAGCTGTTTTTT. This sequence encodes CASSYSRLAGQYTNTGELFF.

The V and J genes are TRBV18 and TRBJ2-5; D remains ambiguous. Germline values: CDR1 KGHSH, CDR2 LQKENI. The V end was cut by 3 bases, the J end by 2 bases, with 16 bases between. CDR3 length: 16 residues. The CDR3 here is CASSPVFLRLQETQYF. The CDR3 region has the DNA TGTGCCAGCTCACCGGTCTTTTTGCGATTACAAGAGACCCAGTACTTC.